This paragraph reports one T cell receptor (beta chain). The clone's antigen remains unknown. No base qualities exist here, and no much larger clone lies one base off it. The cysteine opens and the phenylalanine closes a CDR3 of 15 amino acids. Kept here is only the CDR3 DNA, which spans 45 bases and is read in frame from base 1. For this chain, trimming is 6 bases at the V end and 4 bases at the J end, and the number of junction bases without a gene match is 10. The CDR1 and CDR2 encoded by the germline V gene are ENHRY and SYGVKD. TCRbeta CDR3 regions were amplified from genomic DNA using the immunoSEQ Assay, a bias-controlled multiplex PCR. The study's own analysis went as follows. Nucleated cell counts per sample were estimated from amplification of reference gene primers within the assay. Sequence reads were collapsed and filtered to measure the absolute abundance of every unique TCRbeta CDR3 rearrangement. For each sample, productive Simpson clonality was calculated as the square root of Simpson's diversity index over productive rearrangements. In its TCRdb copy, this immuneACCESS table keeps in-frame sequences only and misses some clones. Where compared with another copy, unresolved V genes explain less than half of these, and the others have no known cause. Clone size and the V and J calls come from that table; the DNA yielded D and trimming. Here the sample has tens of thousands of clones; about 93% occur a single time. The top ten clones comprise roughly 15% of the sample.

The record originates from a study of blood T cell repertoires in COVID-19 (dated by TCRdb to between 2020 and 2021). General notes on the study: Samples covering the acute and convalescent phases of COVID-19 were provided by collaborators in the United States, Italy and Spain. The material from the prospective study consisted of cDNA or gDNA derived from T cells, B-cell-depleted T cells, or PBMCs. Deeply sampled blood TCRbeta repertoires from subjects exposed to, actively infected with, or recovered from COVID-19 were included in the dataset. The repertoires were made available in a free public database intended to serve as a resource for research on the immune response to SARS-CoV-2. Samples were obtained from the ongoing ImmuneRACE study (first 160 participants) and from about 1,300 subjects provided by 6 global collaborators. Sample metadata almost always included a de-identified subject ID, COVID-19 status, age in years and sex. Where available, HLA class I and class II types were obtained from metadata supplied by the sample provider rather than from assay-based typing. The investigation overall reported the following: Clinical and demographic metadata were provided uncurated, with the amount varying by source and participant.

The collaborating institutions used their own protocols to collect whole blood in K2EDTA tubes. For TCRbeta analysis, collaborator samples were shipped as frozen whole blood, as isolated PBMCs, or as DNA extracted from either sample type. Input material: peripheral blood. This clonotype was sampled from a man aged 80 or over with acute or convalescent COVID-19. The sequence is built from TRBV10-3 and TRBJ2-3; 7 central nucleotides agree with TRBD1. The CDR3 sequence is CAISADRRPADTQYF. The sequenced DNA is TGTGCCATCAGCGCGGACAGGCGCCCTGCAGATACGCAGTATTTT.